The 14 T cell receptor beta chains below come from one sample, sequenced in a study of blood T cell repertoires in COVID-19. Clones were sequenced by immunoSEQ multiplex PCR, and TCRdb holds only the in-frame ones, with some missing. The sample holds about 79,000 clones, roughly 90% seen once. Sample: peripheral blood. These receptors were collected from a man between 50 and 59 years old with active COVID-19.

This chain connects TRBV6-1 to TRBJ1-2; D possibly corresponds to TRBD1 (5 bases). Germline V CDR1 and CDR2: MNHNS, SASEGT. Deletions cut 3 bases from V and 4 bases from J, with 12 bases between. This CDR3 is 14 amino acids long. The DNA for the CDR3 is TGTGCCAGCAGTGAGTCGACAGATCTCTATGGCTACACCTTC. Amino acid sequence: CASSESTDLYGYTF.

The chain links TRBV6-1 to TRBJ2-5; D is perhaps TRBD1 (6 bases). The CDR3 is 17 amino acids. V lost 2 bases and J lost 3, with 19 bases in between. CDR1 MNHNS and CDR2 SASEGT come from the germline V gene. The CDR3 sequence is CASSEWQGQSLKETQYF. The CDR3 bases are TGTGCCAGCAGTGAATGGCAGGGACAATCATTGAAAGAGACCCAGTACTTC.

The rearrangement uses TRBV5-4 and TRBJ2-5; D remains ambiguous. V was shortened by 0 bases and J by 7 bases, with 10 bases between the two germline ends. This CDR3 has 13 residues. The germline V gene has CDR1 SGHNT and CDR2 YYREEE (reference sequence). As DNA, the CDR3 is TGTGCCAGCAGCTTGGAGGCCCTAGGGACCCAGTACTTC. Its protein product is CASSLEALGTQYF.

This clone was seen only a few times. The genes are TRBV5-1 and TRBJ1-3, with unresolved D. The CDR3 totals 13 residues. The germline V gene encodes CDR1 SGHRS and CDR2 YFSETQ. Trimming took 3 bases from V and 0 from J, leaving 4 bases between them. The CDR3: CASSSDSGNTIYF. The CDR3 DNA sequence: TGCGCCAGCAGCTCAGACTCTGGAAACACCATATATTTT.

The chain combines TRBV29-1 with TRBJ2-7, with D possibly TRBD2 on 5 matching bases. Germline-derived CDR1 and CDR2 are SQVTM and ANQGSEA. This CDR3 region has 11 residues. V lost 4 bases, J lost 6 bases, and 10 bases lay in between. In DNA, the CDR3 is TGCAGCGTTGTTGCGGAGGCCGAGCAGTACTTC. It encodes CSVVAEAEQYF.

CDR3 loop: CASSPLAGDNEQFF. CDR3 in DNA: TGTGCCAGCAGTCCACTAGCGGGGGACAATGAGCAGTTCTTC. J is TRBJ2-1 and V is TRBV6-2 or TRBV6-3; the match to TRBD2 covers 11 bases. V dropped 5 bases and J dropped 5; count of bases not matched to a gene: 2. Germline-derived CDR1 and CDR2 are MNHEY and SVGEGT. This CDR3 has 14 amino acids.

The CDR3 DNA sequence: TGTGCCAGCAGCGCCTCCCAGGGTAACCCAGATACGCAGTATTTT. It encodes CASSASQGNPDTQYF. This rearrangement joins TRBV7-9 to TRBJ2-3, with a tentative D call TRBD1 (5 bases). The CDR3 loop spans 15 amino acids. The germline V gene has CDR1 SEHNR and CDR2 FQNEAQ (reference sequence). Between the trimmed V and J ends, which lost 5 bases and 4 bases, there was a span of 16 bases.

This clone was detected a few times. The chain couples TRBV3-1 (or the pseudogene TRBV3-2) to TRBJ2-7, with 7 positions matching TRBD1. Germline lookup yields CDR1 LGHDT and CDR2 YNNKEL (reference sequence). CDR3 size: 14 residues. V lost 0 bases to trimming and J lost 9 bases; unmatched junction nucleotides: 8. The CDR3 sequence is CASSQEGQTGRQYF. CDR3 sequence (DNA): TGTGCCAGCAGCCAAGAGGGGCAGACAGGGAGGCAGTACTTC.

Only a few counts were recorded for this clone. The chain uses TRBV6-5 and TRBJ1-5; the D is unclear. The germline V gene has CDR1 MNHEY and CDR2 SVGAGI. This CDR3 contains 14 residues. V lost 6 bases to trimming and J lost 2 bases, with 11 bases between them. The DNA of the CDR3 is TGTGCCAGCAGCCGGGATGGGGGCAATCAGCCCCAGCATTTT. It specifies CASSRDGGNQPQHF.

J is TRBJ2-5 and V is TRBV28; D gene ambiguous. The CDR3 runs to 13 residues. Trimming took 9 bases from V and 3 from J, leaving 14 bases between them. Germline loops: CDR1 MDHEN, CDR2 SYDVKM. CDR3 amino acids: CASRLSLKETQYF. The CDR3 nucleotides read TGTGCCAGTAGACTGAGTTTGAAAGAGACCCAGTACTTC.

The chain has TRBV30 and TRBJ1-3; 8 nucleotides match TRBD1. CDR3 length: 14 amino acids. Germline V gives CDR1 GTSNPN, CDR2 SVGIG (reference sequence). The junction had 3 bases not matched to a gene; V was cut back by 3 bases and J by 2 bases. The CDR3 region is CAWRRTGTGNTIYF. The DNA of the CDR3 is TGTGCCTGGAGGCGGACAGGGACTGGAAACACCATATATTTT. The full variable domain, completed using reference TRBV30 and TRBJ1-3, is SQTIHQWPATLVQPVGSPLSLECTVEGTSNPNLYWYRQAAGRGLQLLFYSVGIGQISSEVPQNLSASRPQDRQFILSSKKLLLSDSGFYLCAWRRTGTGNTIYFGEGSWLTVV.

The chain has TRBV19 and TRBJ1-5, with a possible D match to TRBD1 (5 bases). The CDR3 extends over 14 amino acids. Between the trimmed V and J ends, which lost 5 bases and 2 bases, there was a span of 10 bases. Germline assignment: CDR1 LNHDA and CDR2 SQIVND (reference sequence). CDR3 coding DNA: TGTGCCAGTAGTGCCATGACAGGCAATCAGCCCCAGCATTTT. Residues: CASSAMTGNQPQHF.

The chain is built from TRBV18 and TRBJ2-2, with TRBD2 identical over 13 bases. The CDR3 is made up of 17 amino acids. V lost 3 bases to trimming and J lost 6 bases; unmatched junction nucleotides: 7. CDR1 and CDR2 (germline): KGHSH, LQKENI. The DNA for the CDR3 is TGTGCCAGCTCACCCGGGACTAGCGGGGCGACATCCGGGGAGCTGTTTTTT. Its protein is CASSPGTSGATSGELFF.

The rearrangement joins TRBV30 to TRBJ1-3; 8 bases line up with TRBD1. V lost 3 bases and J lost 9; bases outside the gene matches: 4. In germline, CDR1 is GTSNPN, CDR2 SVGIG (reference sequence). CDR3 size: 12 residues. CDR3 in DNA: TGTGCCTGGAGAGGACAGGGTATCACCATATATTTT. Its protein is CAWRGQGITIYF.